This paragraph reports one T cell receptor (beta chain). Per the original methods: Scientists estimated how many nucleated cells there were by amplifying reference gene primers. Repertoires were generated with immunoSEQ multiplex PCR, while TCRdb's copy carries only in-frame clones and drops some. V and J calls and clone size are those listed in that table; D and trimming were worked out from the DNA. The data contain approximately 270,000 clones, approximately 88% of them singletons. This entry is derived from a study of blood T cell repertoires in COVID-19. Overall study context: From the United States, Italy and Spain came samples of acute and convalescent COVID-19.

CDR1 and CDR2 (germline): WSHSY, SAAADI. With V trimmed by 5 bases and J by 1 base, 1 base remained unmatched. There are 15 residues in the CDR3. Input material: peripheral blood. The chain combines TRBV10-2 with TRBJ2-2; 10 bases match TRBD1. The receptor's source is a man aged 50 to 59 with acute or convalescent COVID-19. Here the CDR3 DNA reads TGCGCCAGCAGTTGGGACAGGGGGAACACCGGGGAGCTGTTTTTT. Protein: CASSWDRGNTGELFF.